The 31 T cell receptor beta chains listed next were all sequenced from one sample in a study of cytomegalovirus exposure and HLA in healthy donors. The PCR ran on 60 Vbeta and 13 Jbeta primers. Sequencing was performed with immunoSEQ multiplex PCR; in TCRdb, only in-frame clones are kept and a portion is missing. The sample lists some 100,000 clones, 79% occurring once. Sequences were obtained from PBMCs. The source of these receptors is a male donor in good health and CMV-seropositive.

V usage is TRBV7-9 and J usage is TRBJ2-7; tentative D call: TRBD2 (5 bases). There are 13 residues in the CDR3. V dropped 5 bases and J dropped 2 bases, with 10 bases sitting between them. CDR1 and CDR2 (germline): SEHNR, FQNEAQ (reference sequence). This CDR3 is CASSLSVAYEQYF. DNA of the CDR3: TGTGCCAGCAGCCTTAGCGTTGCCTACGAGCAGTACTTC. The whole variable domain, remainder taken from reference TRBV7-9 and TRBJ2-7, is DTGVSQNPRHKITKRGQNVTFRCDPISEHNRLYWYRQTLGQGPEFLTYFQNEAQLEKSRLLSDRFSAERPKGSFSTLEIQRTEQGDSAMYLCASSLSVAYEQYFGPGTRLTVT.

Only a few counts were recorded for this clone. The chain recombines TRBV25-1 with TRBJ1-1, with D perhaps matching TRBD1 (5 bases). Deletions cut 6 bases from V and 1 base from J, with 12 bases between. Germline V gene data show CDR1 as MGHDK and CDR2 as SYGVNS. The CDR3 is 14 amino acids. In DNA form, the CDR3 reads TGTGCCAGCAGGGAAACAGGAAGGAACACTGAAGCTTTCTTT. Translated: CASRETGRNTEAFF.

This chain links TRBV30 with TRBJ2-1; TRBD1 agrees at 9 bases. The CDR3 loop spans 15 amino acids. Losses at the gene ends were 2 bases for V and 2 bases for J; bases not matched to a gene: 4. Germline V gives CDR1 GTSNPN, CDR2 SVGIG (reference sequence). The CDR3, as DNA: TGTGCCTGGAGTCCCGGGACAGGGCCCTACAATGAGCAGTTCTTC. Residues: CAWSPGTGPYNEQFF.

The chain has TRBV7-8 and TRBJ2-1; perhaps TRBD2 as D (6 bases). In germline, CDR1 is SGHVS, CDR2 FQNEAQ. V lost 2 bases to trimming and J lost 0 bases, with 14 bases between them. The CDR3 spans 17 residues. The CDR3 loop reads CASSLPRTGSSYNEQFF. As DNA, the CDR3 is TGTGCCAGCAGCTTACCAAGGACCGGGAGCTCCTACAATGAGCAGTTCTTC.

The chain uses TRBV28 and TRBJ2-1; TRBD2 aligns across 8 bases. This CDR3 is 16 amino acids long. CDR1 is MDHEN and CDR2 is SYDVKM in the germline V gene. Trimming removed 1 base from V and 5 bases from J; junction bases left unmatched: 7. CDR3 nucleotide sequence: TGTGCCAGCAGTTTATCCCCGGGGGGGCCACACAATGAGCAGTTCTTC. It encodes CASSLSPGGPHNEQFF.

The chain carries TRBV19 and TRBJ2-1, with D perhaps TRBD2 (7 bases). Trimming took 3 bases from V and 6 from J, leaving 15 bases between them. Germline CDR1 and CDR2: LNHDA and SQIVND (reference sequence). The CDR3 is 15 amino acids. CDR3 bases: TGTGCCAGTAGTATTACAGGGAGGGCCTCCAATGAGCAGTTCTTC. It specifies CASSITGRASNEQFF.

The chain joins TRBV21-1 to TRBJ2-7; no check of the table's D call, TRBD1, against the DNA was made. TRBV21-1 is labeled a pseudogene. The CDR3 loop spans 17 amino acids. The CDR3 protein is CASSKDRGPYVGYEQYF. The CDR3 DNA reads as TGTGCCAGCAGCAAAGATAGGGGGCCTTATGTCGGCTACGAGCAGTACTTC.

V is TRBV28 and J is TRBJ2-2, with D possibly matching TRBD1 (6 bases). From germline, CDR1 is MDHEN and CDR2 SYDVKM. Trimming removed 6 bases at V and 3 bases at J, with 8 bases between. The CDR3 loop spans 13 amino acids. CDR3 loop: CASRRTDTGELFF. CDR3 DNA: TGTGCCAGCAGGAGGACAGACACCGGGGAGCTGTTTTTT. The full variable domain, with the rest looked up from reference TRBV28 and TRBJ2-2, is DVKVTQSSRYLVKRTGEKVFLECVQDMDHENMFWYRQDPGLGLRLIYFSYDVKMKEKGDIPEGYSVSREKKERFSLILESASTNQTSMYLCASRRTDTGELFFGEGSRLTVL.

There are a few counts of this clone. This chain's CDR3 is CASSEYTGFGEKLFF. The DNA of the CDR3 is TGTGCCAGCAGTGAATATACGGGGTTTGGGGAAAAACTGTTTTTT. The rearrangement joins TRBV25-1 to TRBJ1-4; D gene unclear. Trimming stripped 0 bases from V and 8 bases from J, with 13 bases between. The CDR3 runs 15 residues. Germline V gene sequence: CDR1 MGHDK, CDR2 SYGVNS.

The genes are TRBV2 and TRBJ1-1, with D maybe TRBD1 (5 bases). The CDR3 is made up of 13 amino acids. V was cut by 6 bases and J by 1 base, with 9 bases left in between. From germline, CDR1 is SNHLY and CDR2 FYNNEI. CDR3 nucleotides: TGTGCCAGCAGGGCGACAGAGAACACTGAAGCTTTCTTT. Translation: CASRATENTEAFF.

The J gene is TRBJ2-2, the V gene TRBV5-8; D may be TRBD1 (6 bases). Trimming took off 4 bases at V and 6 bases at J, with 10 bases between the two ends. The CDR3 extends over 13 amino acids. Germline-derived CDR1 and CDR2 are SGHTS and YDEGEE. The CDR3 coding sequence is TGTGCCAGCAGCCGACAGGCGGCCGGGGAGCTGTTTTTT. Its translation: CASSRQAAGELFF.

This clone is a singleton in its sample. DNA for the CDR3: TGTGCCAGCAGCTTCTCGGGCCTAGCGGGGGGCACAGATACGCAGTATTTT. Amino acid sequence: CASSFSGLAGGTDTQYF. The rearrangement links TRBV5-6 to TRBJ2-3; 10 bases are shared with TRBD2. The CDR3 runs to 17 residues. From germline, CDR1 is SGHDT and CDR2 YYEEEE. J gave up 1 base and V 2 bases, and 7 bases lay outside the gene matches.

In its sample, this clone was seen a few times. J is TRBJ2-6 and V is TRBV19; TRBD1 matches at 7 bases. Trimming took 3 bases from V and 3 from J; bases not matched to a gene: 14. Germline V lookup: CDR1 LNHDA, CDR2 SQIVND (reference sequence). The CDR3 covers 19 residues. The CDR3 DNA is TGTGCCAGTAGTATCGAAGGGACAGCGACTTCCATTGGGGCCAACGTCCTGACTTTC. Amino acid sequence: CASSIEGTATSIGANVLTF.

This chain joins TRBV5-1 and TRBJ1-1, with D unclear. The CDR3 is made up of 14 amino acids. Germline V gene data show CDR1 as SGHRS and CDR2 as YFSETQ. Trimming removed 4 bases from V and 6 bases from J, with 16 bases in between. This CDR3 is CASSPNPGGSEAFF. The DNA of the CDR3 is TGCGCCAGCAGCCCTAATCCCGGCGGGTCTGAAGCTTTCTTT. The full variable domain, with the rest looked up from reference TRBV5-1 and TRBJ1-1, is KAGVTQTPRYLIKTRGQQVTLSCSPISGHRSVSWYQQTPGQGLQFLFEYFSETQRNKGNFPGRFSGRQFSNSRSEMNVSTLELGDSALYLCASSPNPGGSEAFFGQGTRLTVV.

The chain is built from TRBV11-3 and TRBJ2-7; 8 positions agree with TRBD1. The germline gives CDR1 SGHNT, CDR2 YENEEA. V gave up 5 bases and J gave up 4 bases; unmatched junction bases: 7. The CDR3 loop spans 14 amino acids. The CDR3 is CASSAGQVQYEQYF. CDR3 coding DNA: TGTGCCAGCAGCGCGGGACAGGTCCAGTACGAGCAGTACTTC.

This clone is a singleton in its sample. J is TRBJ2-1 and V is TRBV5-4, with D tentatively TRBD2 (5 bases). The germline V and J ends were trimmed by 2 bases and 6 bases, with 9 bases remaining between them. The V gene's germline CDR1 is SGHNT and CDR2 YYREEE (reference sequence). This CDR3 region has 13 residues. The DNA of the CDR3 is TGTGCCAGCAGCTTTTCTGGGAGCAATGAGCAGTTCTTC. Residues: CASSFSGSNEQFF.

This clone has just one count. The gene calls are TRBV2 and TRBJ1-1; D uncertain. V was shortened by 7 bases and J by 1 base, with 13 bases between the two germline ends. Germline CDR1 is SNHLY and CDR2 is FYNNEI. This CDR3 spans 14 amino acids. DNA of the CDR3: TGTGCCAGCATGTCCGAGGGAGGGAACACTGAAGCTTTCTTT. Its translation is CASMSEGGNTEAFF.

The CDR3 DNA sequence: TGTGCCAGCAGCTTTCCAGGGTTCAATCAGCCCCAGCATTTT. Its translation is CASSFPGFNQPQHF. The chain employs TRBV7-9 and TRBJ1-5; D possibly corresponds to TRBD1 (5 bases). Germline-derived CDR1 and CDR2 are SEHNR and FQNEAQ (reference sequence). The CDR3 is 14 residues long. Trimming cost V 3 bases and J 3 bases, with 9 bases left between them.

The V call is TRBV5-1, the J call TRBJ1-1, with a possible D match to TRBD1 (5 bases). Trimming removed 0 bases at V and 1 base at J, with 10 bases between. CDR3 length: 15 amino acids. Germline assignment: CDR1 SGHRS and CDR2 YFSETQ. This CDR3 reads CASSLVGGRNTEAFF. CDR3 nucleotide sequence: TGCGCCAGCAGCTTGGTCGGGGGAAGGAACACTGAAGCTTTCTTT.

J is TRBJ1-1 and V is TRBV14; D not resolved. CDR1 is SGHDN, CDR2 FVKESK, per germline. The CDR3 consists of 15 residues. Trimming pared 0 bases from V and 3 bases from J, leaving 11 bases between. The CDR3 protein is CASSQDEYSYTEAFF. DNA of the CDR3: TGTGCCAGCAGCCAAGATGAGTACAGTTACACTGAAGCTTTCTTT.

This chain uses TRBV27 with TRBJ2-7, with 7 bases lining up with TRBD2. The V gene end was trimmed by 0 bases and the J gene end by 3 bases; junction bases not matched to a gene: 8. The CDR3 consists of 16 residues. From germline, CDR1 is MNHEY and CDR2 SMNVEV (reference sequence). The CDR3 DNA follows: TGTGCCAGCAGTTTATCGGGAGGGTTAGGTATCTACGAGCAGTACTTC. Translation: CASSLSGGLGIYEQYF.

V usage is TRBV19 and J usage is TRBJ1-6, with 10 positions matching TRBD1. Germline loops: CDR1 LNHDA, CDR2 SQIVND (reference sequence). The CDR3 length is 15 residues. Trimming at V came to 5 bases and at J to 6 bases, leaving 4 bases not matched to a gene. CDR3 nucleotide sequence: TGTGCCAGTAGTTCGGGACAGGGGAGTAATTCACCCCTCCACTTT. It encodes CASSSGQGSNSPLHF.

This chain connects TRBV19 to TRBJ1-4; 8 positions match TRBD1. CDR1 is LNHDA, CDR2 SQIVND, per germline (reference sequence). The V gene end was trimmed by 5 bases and the J gene end by 8 bases; junction bases not matched to a gene: 7. CDR3 size: 14 residues. The CDR3 region is CASSDRGREEKLFF. The CDR3 coding sequence is TGTGCCAGTAGTGACAGGGGACGGGAGGAAAAACTGTTTTTT.

The V call is TRBV12-5, the J call TRBJ2-7, with 7 nucleotides matching TRBD1. CDR1 is LGHNT, CDR2 FRNRAP, per germline. CDR3 length equals 14 residues. The junction had 11 bases not matched to a gene; V was cut back by 6 bases and J by 6 bases. Here the CDR3 reads CASGRPEGAAEQYF. CDR3 bases: TGTGCTAGTGGCCGCCCAGAGGGGGCGGCCGAGCAGTACTTC.

The chain uses TRBV30 and TRBJ1-1; possible D gene TRBD1, 5 bases. The CDR3 loop spans 19 amino acids. Looked up from germline, CDR1 is GTSNPN and CDR2 is SVGIG (reference sequence). Trimming took off 5 bases at V and 1 base at J, with 29 bases between the two ends. The CDR3: CAWFVRRGRTREGNTEAFF. In DNA, the CDR3 is TGTGCCTGGTTCGTCCGGAGGGGCAGGACCCGTGAAGGGAACACTGAAGCTTTCTTT.

Points on this clone: This sample also contains other DNA sequences that code for the same CDR3. The V gene is TRBV7-2, the J gene TRBJ1-4; possible D gene TRBD1, 6 bases. Germline-derived CDR1 and CDR2 are SGHTA and FQGNSA. Trimming cost V 5 bases and J 8 bases, with 12 bases left between them. The CDR3 covers 13 residues. The CDR3 sequence: CASSLGGGEKLFF. CDR3 bases: TGTGCCAGCAGCCTAGGGGGAGGGGAAAAACTGTTTTTT.

V is TRBV2 and J is TRBJ1-1; possible D gene TRBD1, 6 bases. The germline V and J ends were trimmed by 6 bases and 5 bases, with 16 bases remaining between them. CDR1 SNHLY and CDR2 FYNNEI come from the germline V gene. The CDR3 spans 14 residues. The CDR3 reads CASSQQGLSTEAFF. The CDR3 coding sequence is TGTGCCAGCAGCCAACAGGGCTTGTCGACTGAAGCTTTCTTT.

V and J are TRBV6-1 and TRBJ1-5, with a tentative D call TRBD1 (5 bases). The CDR3 covers 14 residues. Germline assignment: CDR1 MNHNS and CDR2 SASEGT. Trimming removed 7 bases at V and 7 bases at J, with 17 bases between. This CDR3 is CASISLQGGQPQHF. The CDR3, as DNA: TGTGCCAGCATCTCACTCCAGGGAGGGCAGCCCCAGCATTTT.

The J gene is TRBJ1-1, the V gene TRBV29-1, with unresolved D. This CDR3 is built from 8 residues. Trimming shortened V by 5 bases and J by 10 bases, and 5 bases separated the two germline ends. CDR1 and CDR2 from the germline V gene are SQVTM and ANQGSEA. CDR3: CSVSGAFF. The CDR3 DNA is TGCAGCGTTTCCGGAGCTTTCTTT.

The count of this clone is one. The rearrangement joins TRBV12-5 to TRBJ2-3, with 7 positions matching TRBD2. Germline assignment: CDR1 LGHNT and CDR2 FRNRAP. This CDR3 region has 16 residues. With V trimmed by 5 bases and J by 4 bases, 12 bases remained unmatched. The CDR3 DNA sequence: TGTGCTAGTGGTGGGGGACGCGGGGGAGGATCAGATACGCAGTATTTT. This codes for CASGGGRGGGSDTQYF.

The gene calls are TRBV7-9 and TRBJ2-7, with D possibly being TRBD1 (5 bases). The CDR3 consists of 15 residues. CDR1 SEHNR and CDR2 FQNEAQ come from the germline V gene (reference sequence). Trimming stripped 5 bases from V and 3 bases from J, with 17 bases between. In DNA form, the CDR3 reads TGTGCCAGCAGCAGTATCAGGGAAATGGGCTACGAGCAGTACTTC. This sequence encodes CASSSIREMGYEQYF.